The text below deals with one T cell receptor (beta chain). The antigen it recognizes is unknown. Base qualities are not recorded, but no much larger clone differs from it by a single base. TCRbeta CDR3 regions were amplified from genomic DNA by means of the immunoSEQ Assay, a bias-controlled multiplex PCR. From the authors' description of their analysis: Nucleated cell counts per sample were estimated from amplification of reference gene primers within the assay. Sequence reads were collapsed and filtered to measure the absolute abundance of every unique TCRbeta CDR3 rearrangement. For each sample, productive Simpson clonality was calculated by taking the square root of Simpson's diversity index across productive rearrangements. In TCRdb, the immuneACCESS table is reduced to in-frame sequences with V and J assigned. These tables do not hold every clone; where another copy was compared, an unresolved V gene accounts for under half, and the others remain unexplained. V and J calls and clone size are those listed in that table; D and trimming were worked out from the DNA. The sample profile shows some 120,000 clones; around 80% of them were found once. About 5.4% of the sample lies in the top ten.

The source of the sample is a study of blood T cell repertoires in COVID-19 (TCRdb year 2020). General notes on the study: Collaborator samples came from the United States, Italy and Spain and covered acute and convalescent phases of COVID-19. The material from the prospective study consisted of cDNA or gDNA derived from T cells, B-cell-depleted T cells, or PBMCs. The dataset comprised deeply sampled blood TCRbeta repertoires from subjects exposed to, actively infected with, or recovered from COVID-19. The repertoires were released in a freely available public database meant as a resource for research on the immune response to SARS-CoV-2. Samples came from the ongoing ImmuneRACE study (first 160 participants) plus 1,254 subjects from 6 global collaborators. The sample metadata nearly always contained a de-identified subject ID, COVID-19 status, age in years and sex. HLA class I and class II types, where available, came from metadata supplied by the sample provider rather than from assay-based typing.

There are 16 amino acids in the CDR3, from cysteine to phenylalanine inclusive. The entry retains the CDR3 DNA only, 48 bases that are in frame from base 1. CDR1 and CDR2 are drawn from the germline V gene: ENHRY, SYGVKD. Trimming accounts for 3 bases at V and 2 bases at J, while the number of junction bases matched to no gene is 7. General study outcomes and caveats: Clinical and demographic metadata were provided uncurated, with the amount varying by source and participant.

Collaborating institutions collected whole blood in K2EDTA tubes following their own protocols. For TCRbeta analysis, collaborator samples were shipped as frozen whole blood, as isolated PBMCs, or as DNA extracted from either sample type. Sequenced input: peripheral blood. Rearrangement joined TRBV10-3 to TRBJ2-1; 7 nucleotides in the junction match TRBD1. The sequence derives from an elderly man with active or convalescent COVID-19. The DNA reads TGTGCCATCAGTGACGGAAGGGACAGAACCTACAATGAGCAGTTCTTC. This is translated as CAISDGRDRTYNEQFF.